These 12 T cell receptor beta chains originate from one sample sequenced in a study of blood T cell repertoires in COVID-19. Libraries were prepared by immunoSEQ multiplex PCR; TCRdb keeps only in-frame clonotypes and omits some of them. This table has more than 250,000 clones, about 83% appearing once. Sequences were obtained from peripheral blood. Receptors were obtained from a woman in her fifties or sixties with acute or convalescent COVID-19.

V and J are TRBV5-1 and TRBJ2-5; 7 positions match TRBD2. The CDR3 totals 16 residues. The V gene's germline CDR1 is SGHRS and CDR2 YFSETQ. The junction had 14 bases not matched to a gene; V was cut back by 7 bases and J by 2 bases. The CDR3 nucleotides are TGCGCCAGCCGCTCAACGGGAGGTAGCAGGCAAGAGACCCAGTACTTC. It codes for CASRSTGGSRQETQYF.

The gene calls are TRBV14 and TRBJ1-1; D uncertain. Germline V gene data show CDR1 as SGHDN and CDR2 as FVKESK. The CDR3 runs 12 residues. V lost 3 bases and J lost 4, with 6 bases in between. As DNA, the CDR3 is TGTGCCAGCAGCCAGTTTAGCACTGAAGCTTTCTTT. This encodes CASSQFSTEAFF.

This clone was observed at least ten times. The J gene is TRBJ1-5, the V gene TRBV4-1; D not resolved. The CDR3 is 17 residues long. V gave up 1 base and J gave up 1 base, with 14 bases separating them. The germline V gene encodes CDR1 MGHRA and CDR2 YSYEKL. CDR3 amino acids: CASSQGGLAGSNQPQHF. The CDR3 nucleotides are TGCGCCAGCAGCCAAGGCGGTCTAGCGGGGAGCAATCAGCCCCAGCATTTT.

V and J are TRBV5-1 and TRBJ1-2; D might be TRBD1 (5 bases). Germline CDR1 is SGHRS and CDR2 is YFSETQ. This CDR3 spans 15 amino acids. V was clipped by 4 bases and J by 3 bases, with 16 bases between them. CDR3: CASSPGGQYHYGYTF. The CDR3 DNA is TGCGCCAGCAGCCCGGGGGGTCAATACCACTATGGCTACACCTTC.

The chain links TRBV7-9 to TRBJ2-7; unclear D gene. The ends were cut back, 5 bases at V and 0 bases at J, with 5 bases in the middle. The CDR3 consists of 12 residues. Germline loops: CDR1 SEHNR, CDR2 FQNEAQ (reference sequence). DNA for the CDR3: TGTGCCAGCAGCCTATACTCCTACGAGCAGTACTTC. It specifies CASSLYSYEQYF.

The chain links TRBV27 to TRBJ1-5; 8 bases are a match to TRBD1. The CDR3 is 16 residues long. Germline assignment: CDR1 MNHEY and CDR2 SMNVEV (reference sequence). The ends lost 6 bases at V and 6 bases at J; junction bases unmatched: 13. Here the CDR3 DNA reads TGTGCCAGCAGCATTGCGACTACGACAGGGGCTCAGCCCCAGCATTTT. It specifies CASSIATTTGAQPQHF.

Here the CDR3 DNA reads TGCAGCGTTGAGGTTAGCGGGACCTACGAGCAGTACTTC. Protein product: CSVEVSGTYEQYF. The chain joins TRBV29-1 to TRBJ2-7, with 8 nucleotides matching TRBD2. The trim removed 3 bases at V and 2 bases at J, leaving 3 bases unmatched. The CDR3 is 13 residues long. Germline V CDR1 and CDR2: SQVTM, ANQGSEA.

The chain combines TRBV20-1 with TRBJ2-5, with unresolved D. V was shortened by 3 bases and J by 5 bases, with 7 bases between the two germline ends. Looked up from germline, CDR1 is DFQATT and CDR2 is SNEGSKA (reference sequence). The CDR3 is 11 amino acids. The CDR3 sequence: CSASLSETQYF. Here the CDR3 DNA reads TGCAGTGCTAGCCTGAGCGAGACCCAGTACTTC.

The sample holds one count of this clone. The rearrangement links TRBV19 to TRBJ2-7, with D unresolved. V was trimmed by 1 base and J by 7 bases, leaving 11 bases between them. Germline CDR1 reads LNHDA; CDR2 reads SQIVND (reference sequence). The CDR3 spans 13 residues. This chain's CDR3 is CASSIGPNLEQYF. The DNA for the CDR3 is TGTGCCAGTAGTATAGGGCCCAATTTGGAGCAGTACTTC.

Turning to this clone: One end of the junction varies from germline; a read error may be responsible. Other DNA variants within this sample encode the same CDR3. This rearrangement joins TRBV10-3 to TRBJ2-6; TRBD2 is a possible D gene (6 bases). This CDR3 is 16 amino acids long. CDR1 is ENHRY and CDR2 is SYGVKD in the germline V gene. The CDR3 sequence is CAIRGRESSGANVLTF. CDR3 DNA: TGTGCCATCAGGGGACGGGAGAGCTCTGGAGCCAACGTCCTGACTTTC.

This chain links TRBV5-5 with TRBJ2-1; 9 nucleotides line up with TRBD1. V shed 3 bases and J 4 bases; nucleotides not matched to a gene: 8. The CDR3 totals 16 residues. The germline V gene encodes CDR1 SGHKS and CDR2 YYEKEE (reference sequence). CDR3 sequence reads: CASSSRTGAGYNEQFF. For the CDR3, the DNA is TGTGCCAGCAGCTCCCGGACAGGGGCTGGGTACAATGAGCAGTTCTTC.

In DNA, the CDR3 is TGTGCCACCAGTGATTTTGGGACAGGGAGCACAGATACGCAGTATTTT. Its translation: CATSDFGTGSTDTQYF. The chain links TRBV24-1 to TRBJ2-3; 9 bases map to TRBD1. The junction had 1 base not matched to a gene; V was cut back by 1 base and J by 0 bases. The CDR3 has 16 amino acids. The germline V gene has CDR1 KGHDR and CDR2 SFDVKD.